Following are 10 T cell receptor beta chains from one sample sequenced in a study of blood T cell repertoires in COVID-19. Clones were read by immunoSEQ multiplex PCR, and TCRdb kept only the in-frame ones, dropping some. The sample holds 350,000 or so clones; 88% are singletons and the top ten take 0.85% to 1.3%. Input material: PBMCs or T cells enriched from blood (not recorded which). All receptors derive from a woman aged 30 to 39 who had been exposed to COVID-19.

The CDR3 region is CASSTDRGPNEQYF. CDR3 nucleotide sequence: TGTGCCAGTAGTACCGACAGGGGGCCCAACGAGCAGTACTTC. The chain is built from TRBV19 and TRBJ2-7; TRBD1 matches 10 bases. CDR1 is LNHDA, CDR2 SQIVND, per germline (reference sequence). The trim removed 4 bases at V and 5 bases at J, leaving 5 bases unmatched. This CDR3 region has 14 residues.

The rearrangement uses TRBV28 and TRBJ2-7, with D possibly being TRBD1 (6 bases). The CDR3 has 15 amino acids. Germline V CDR1 and CDR2: MDHEN, SYDVKM. V lost 2 bases and J 2 bases, leaving 13 bases between the germline ends. CDR3 in DNA: TGTGCCAGCAGTTTAGGGGGCGGTCTCGCCTACGAGCAGTACTTC. Translated, it gives CASSLGGGLAYEQYF.

V is TRBV4-2 and J is TRBJ2-7; a possible D gene is TRBD1 (6 bases). The CDR3 is 14 residues long. V was cut by 4 bases and J by 7 bases, with 17 bases left in between. The germline gives CDR1 LGHNA, CDR2 YNFKEQ. The CDR3 nucleotides read TGTGCCAGCAGCCGCCGGGACATCAGCCAAGAGCAGTACTTC. Translated, it gives CASSRRDISQEQYF.

The chain uses TRBV28 and TRBJ2-2; D not resolved. CDR1 MDHEN and CDR2 SYDVKM come from the germline V gene. Trimming cost V 7 bases and J 1 base, with 7 bases left between them. The CDR3 length is 13 residues. CDR3 amino acids: CASTPMNTGELFF. The DNA of the CDR3 is TGTGCCAGCACCCCAATGAACACCGGGGAGCTGTTTTTT.

CDR3 DNA: TGTGCCAGCAGCTTAGCCGGGACAGGGGTTGGGACTGAAGCTTTCTTT. Translation gives CASSLAGTGVGTEAFF. This sequence joins TRBV11-3 and TRBJ1-1, with 10 bases identical to TRBD1. With 1 base clipped from V and 5 bases from J, the junction kept 7 bases outside the gene matches. The CDR3 runs to 16 residues. In germline, CDR1 is SGHNT, CDR2 YENEEA.

The chain joins TRBV4-1 to TRBJ1-5, with 9 bases fitting TRBD1. CDR1 and CDR2 (germline): MGHRA, YSYEKL. V shed 0 bases, J shed 2 bases, and the junction held 5 bases outside the gene matches. The CDR3 totals 17 residues. CDR3 amino acids: CASSQDWGQGGNQPQHF. Written as DNA, the CDR3 is TGCGCCAGCAGCCAAGACTGGGGACAGGGCGGCAATCAGCCCCAGCATTTT.

The rearrangement uses TRBV6-2 or TRBV6-3 and TRBJ1-3; 7 bases fit TRBD1. Per the germline V gene, CDR1 is MNHEY and CDR2 is SVGEGT. V trimming: 2 bases; J trimming: 2 bases; junction bases outside the gene matches: 6. There are 16 residues in the CDR3. CDR3 loop: CASSYPYDRAGNTIYF. Written as DNA, the CDR3 is TGTGCCAGCAGTTACCCATACGACAGGGCTGGAAACACCATATATTTT.

This chain uses TRBV2 with TRBJ2-7; 9 bases fit TRBD1. Looked up from germline, CDR1 is SNHLY and CDR2 is FYNNEI. V trimming: 5 bases; J trimming: 7 bases; junction bases outside the gene matches: 6. The CDR3 is 13 amino acids. In DNA form, the CDR3 reads TGTGCCAGCAGTTGGGACAGGGTAGGAGAGCAGTACTTC. This codes for CASSWDRVGEQYF.

The V and J genes are TRBV19 and TRBJ1-6, with 11 bases that match TRBD1. The CDR3 runs 16 residues. CDR1 and CDR2 (germline): LNHDA, SQIVND (reference sequence). The J segment lost 7 bases and the V segment lost 5 bases, leaving 7 bases of the junction unmatched. The CDR3 nucleotides read TGTGCCAGTAGTCCCGGACAGGGGGCGAACAATTCACCCCTCCACTTT. It specifies CASSPGQGANNSPLHF.

DNA for the CDR3: TGTGCCAGCAGCGTAGTAGCGGTGGGTGGAAACACCATATATTTT. This gives the protein CASSVVAVGGNTIYF. The V call is TRBV9, the J call TRBJ1-3; D gene unclear. The CDR3 extends over 15 amino acids. From germline, CDR1 is SGDLS and CDR2 YYNGEE. Trimming took off 0 bases at V and 3 bases at J, with 10 bases between the two ends.